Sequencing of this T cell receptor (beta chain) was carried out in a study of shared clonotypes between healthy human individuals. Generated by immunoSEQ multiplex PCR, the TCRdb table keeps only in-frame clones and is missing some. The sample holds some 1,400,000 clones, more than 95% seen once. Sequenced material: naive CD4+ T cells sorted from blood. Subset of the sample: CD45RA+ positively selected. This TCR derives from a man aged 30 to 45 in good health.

The CDR3 nucleotides are TGTGCCAGTAGGGGGCTATACCATGAGCAGTTCTTC. Protein sequence: CASRGLYHEQFF. The chain links TRBV19 to TRBJ2-1; D possibly corresponds to TRBD1 (5 bases). Germline V CDR1 and CDR2: LNHDA, SQIVND (reference sequence). This CDR3 region has 12 residues. Trimming left V 6 bases short and J 8 bases short, with 11 bases between.